This T cell receptor (beta chain) emerged from a study of Graves' ophthalmopathy and Graves' hyperthyroidism. RNA served as the template for amplifying TCR beta CDR3 regions. A first-round RT-PCR used HTBI primers, followed by a second-round multiplex PCR. TCRdb fed the multiplex PCR reads into MiXCR, producing one record per CDR3 protein. Found here are approximately 700,000 distinct CDR3 sequences, 35% to 45% of them singletons; the top ten hold over 2.5%. Moderate-to-severe activity, CAS ≥3, NOSPECS ≥4 and duration under 3 months were recorded for donors with ophthalmopathy. Symptoms, serum thyroxine and TRAb, thyroid ultrasound, and orbital computed tomography formed the diagnostic basis. V trimming: 5 bases; J trimming: 5 bases; junction bases outside the gene matches: 7. The CDR3 runs 14 residues. Germline CDR1 MNHEY, CDR2 SMNVEV (reference sequence). Overall study results and limits: With roughly 69% sensitivity and 72% to 85% specificity, the model predicted ophthalmopathy progression.

This clonotype appeared many times. Its specificity is unknown. Sequencing input: peripheral blood. The chain uses TRBV27 and TRBJ2-7; 9 bases agree with TRBD1. The sequence was collected from an adult man with Graves' ophthalmopathy. The CDR3 DNA reads as TGTGCCAGCAGTGCCGACAGGGGGTTAGACGAGCAGTACTTC. Protein: CASSADRGLDEQYF.